This T cell receptor beta chain was sequenced in a study of regulatory T cells in long-lasting Graves disease. TCR beta libraries were built with iRepertoire HTBI primers and Arm-PCR of CDR3 regions. TCRdb re-analysed the multiplex PCR reads in MiXCR, keeping a single row per CDR3 protein. The sample contains about 500,000 distinct CDR3 sequences, roughly 17% of which appear only once. The time point here: newly diagnosed GD, antithyroid drugs for less than 3 months. From RNA extracted from PBMCs, the TCR library was made. This clonotype was detected a few times. The sample also formed part of further work on T cells in Graves' hyperthyroidism and ophthalmopathy. From that study: Ophthalmopathy onset followed model prediction by a median about 6.5 months.

Here the sequenced sample was peripheral blood mononuclear cells (PBMCs), taken at new diagnosis, from a patient treated with antithyroid drugs. This receptor was obtained from a man in his forties with Graves disease.

The DNA of the CDR3 is TGTGCCAGCAGGGGGGGATCGGGAGGATATGGCTACACCTTC. This sequence encodes CASRGGSGGYGYTF. The chain links TRBV2 to TRBJ1-2; TRBD1 is a possible D gene (5 bases). Germline V gene lookup returns CDR1 SNHLY and CDR2 FYNNEI. Trimming pared 6 bases from V and 5 bases from J, leaving 16 bases between. The CDR3 is made up of 14 amino acids.